The 5 T cell receptor beta chains below come from one sample, sequenced in a study of graft-versus-host responses after intestinal transplantation. Repertoires were generated with immunoSEQ multiplex PCR, while TCRdb's copy carries only in-frame clones and drops some. Of about 82,000 clones in the sample, roughly 89% are singletons; the top ten hold over 0.095%. The antigens these receptors bind are not known. Sample: unstimulated CD4+ T cells sorted from spleen or lymph node cells, taken before intestinal transplant. Receptors were obtained from a human donor who received an intestinal transplant.

The rearrangement links TRBV4-3 to TRBJ1-3; no definite D call. The germline V gene encodes CDR1 LGHNA and CDR2 YSLEER. V was clipped by 0 bases and J by 4 bases, with 16 bases between them. The CDR3 consists of 17 residues. DNA for the CDR3: TGCGCCAGCAGCCAAGATCCGGCGGCGACCCACGGAAACACCATATATTTT. Translation gives CASSQDPAATHGNTIYF.

The rearrangement links TRBV9 to TRBJ2-5; D perhaps matches TRBD2 (5 bases). The CDR3 loop spans 15 amino acids. Trimming took 3 bases from V and 4 from J, leaving 16 bases between them. The germline V gene encodes CDR1 SGDLS and CDR2 YYNGEE. Written as DNA, the CDR3 is TGTGCCAGCAGCGGGAGCCCCGGTCGGGGAGAGACCCAGTACTTC. Its translation: CASSGSPGRGETQYF.

This chain uses TRBV21-1 with TRBJ2-7; the table assigns TRBD1, which was not confirmed against the DNA. TRBV21-1 is a pseudogene segment. CDR3 size: 16 residues. The CDR3 region has the DNA TGTGCCAGCAGCAAAGATCGGGACAGGGAGGAGTACGAGCAGTACTTC. It yields the protein CASSKDRDREEYEQYF.

The genes are TRBV9 and TRBJ2-3; perhaps TRBD1 as D (6 bases). V was shortened by 4 bases and J by 5 bases, with 14 bases between the two germline ends. Germline loops: CDR1 SGDLS, CDR2 YYNGEE. This CDR3 spans 14 amino acids. CDR3 sequence (DNA): TGTGCCAGCAGCACCCGACAGGCGGAAGATACGCAGTATTTT. It is translated as CASSTRQAEDTQYF.

V gene TRBV29-1 combines with J gene TRBJ1-5, with unresolved D. This CDR3 spans 14 amino acids. Germline V gene lookup returns CDR1 SQVTM and CDR2 ANQGSEA. Between the trimmed V and J ends, which lost 1 base and 5 bases, there was a span of 12 bases. The CDR3 DNA reads as TGCAGCGTTGAAGCGGGGTCTGGAGATCAGCCCCAGCATTTT. Amino acid sequence: CSVEAGSGDQPQHF. The full variable domain, rest sourced from reference TRBV29-1 and TRBJ1-5, is SAVISQKPSRDICQRGTSLTIQCQVDSQVTMMFWYRQQPGQSLTLIATANQGSEATYESGFVIDKFPISRPNLTFSTLTVSNMSPEDSSIYLCSVEAGSGDQPQHFGDGTRLSIL.